These 23 T cell receptor beta chains share one sample of origin, sequenced in a study of blood T cells in healthy people across ages. Through a sample-barcoded 5' primer and a J-beta primer mix, a second PCR was run for about 6 to 12 cycles. MiXCR was run by TCRdb on the 5' RACE reads, yielding one entry per CDR3 protein. The data hold approximately 830,000 distinct CDR3 sequences, with around 62% observed a single time. Sequencing input: blood. The receptors come from a man aged 25-45 years in good health.

CDR3 DNA sequence: TGTGCCAGCAGCCCACCGGGACTAGCGGGGGGGGCGGATACGCAGTATTTT. It is translated as CASSPPGLAGGADTQYF. The rearrangement joins TRBV7-2 to TRBJ2-3; TRBD2 matches at 16 bases. Germline CDR1 is SGHTA and CDR2 is FQGNSA. The CDR3 runs 17 residues. Losses at the gene ends were 5 bases for V and 6 bases for J; bases not matched to a gene: 8. Combining the CDR3 with reference TRBV7-2 and TRBJ2-3 gives the whole variable domain GAGVSQSPSNKVTEKGKDVELRCDPISGHTALYWYRQSLGQGLEFLIYFQGNSAPDKSGLPSDRFSAERTGGSVSTLTIQRTQQEDSAVYLCASSPPGLAGGADTQYFGPGTRLTVL.

The gene calls are TRBV4-3 and TRBJ1-4; D not resolved. This CDR3 comprises 14 residues. The V gene's germline CDR1 is LGHNA and CDR2 YSLEER. V gave up 4 bases and J gave up 2 bases, with 8 bases separating them. DNA for the CDR3: TGCGCCAGCAGCCGCAGGCTTACTAATGAAAAACTGTTTTTT. Its protein is CASSRRLTNEKLFF.

The chain links TRBV5-1 to TRBJ2-3; 9 bases match TRBD1. The trim removed 4 bases at V and 2 bases at J, leaving 8 bases unmatched. The CDR3 is 16 residues long. Germline V gene sequence: CDR1 SGHRS, CDR2 YFSETQ. CDR3 region: CASSVLTGGPTDTQYF. In DNA form, the CDR3 reads TGCGCCAGCAGCGTCCTAACAGGGGGCCCCACAGATACGCAGTATTTT. The variable domain in full, with the rest retrieved from reference TRBV5-1 and TRBJ2-3, is KAGVTQTPRYLIKTRGQQVTLSCSPISGHRSVSWYQQTPGQGLQFLFEYFSETQRNKGNFPGRFSGRQFSNSRSEMNVSTLELGDSALYLCASSVLTGGPTDTQYFGPGTRLTVL.

J is TRBJ2-6 and V is TRBV12-3 or TRBV12-4, with D uncertain. CDR3 length: 15 residues. V lost 6 bases and J lost 1, with 10 bases in between. The CDR3 sequence is CASSPPISGANVLTF. CDR3 in DNA: TGTGCCAGCAGCCCCCCGATTTCTGGGGCCAACGTCCTGACTTTC.

This chain joins TRBV20-1 and TRBJ2-7; 8 positions match TRBD2. The CDR3 sequence is 12 residues long. Germline CDR1 reads DFQATT; CDR2 reads SNEGSKA (reference sequence). CDR3 loop: CSSDGGAYEQYF. CDR3 bases: TGCTCGTCAGACGGGGGGGCCTACGAGCAGTACTTC.

The V call is TRBV2, the J call TRBJ2-3; D unclear. The CDR3 is 15 amino acids. Germline CDR1 and CDR2: SNHLY and FYNNEI. The V gene lost 4 bases and the J gene lost 4 bases, with 15 bases spanning the gap. CDR3 sequence (DNA): TGTGCCAGCAGTGTTTCGGCGCTCTTAGCAGATACGCAGTATTTT. Amino acid sequence: CASSVSALLADTQYF.

This clonotype was observed a few times. The chain couples TRBV29-1 to TRBJ2-3, with TRBD1 matching over 7 bases. The CDR3 loop spans 11 amino acids. Germline V gene sequence: CDR1 SQVTM, CDR2 ANQGSEA. Trimming took 4 bases from V and 6 from J; bases not matched to a gene: 1. The chain's CDR3 is CSVGDSDTQYF. The CDR3 DNA follows: TGCAGCGTTGGGGACAGTGATACGCAGTATTTT.

This clonotype was seen only once. The genes are TRBV9 and TRBJ2-1; 7 nucleotides match TRBD1. From germline, CDR1 is SGDLS and CDR2 YYNGEE. V shed 3 bases and J 5 bases; nucleotides not matched to a gene: 14. The CDR3 sequence is 17 residues long. The CDR3 DNA follows: TGTGCCAGCAGCGCCCCCCCCGGGACAGCACTTAACAATGAGCAGTTCTTC. Translating it yields CASSAPPGTALNNEQFF.

This clonotype was seen a few times. The CDR3 nucleotides read TGCAGTGCTACCGAGACTTCACCCTACGAGCAGTACTTC. It yields the protein CSATETSPYEQYF. V and J are TRBV20-1 and TRBJ2-7; D call uncertain. V was cut by 4 bases and J by 2 bases, with 12 bases left in between. Germline V gene sequence: CDR1 DFQATT, CDR2 SNEGSKA (reference sequence). The CDR3 is 13 amino acids.

The chain employs TRBV4-1 and TRBJ2-1, with 11 nucleotides matching TRBD2. The CDR3 is 17 amino acids. With V trimmed by 3 bases and J by 7 bases, 11 bases remained unmatched. Per germline, CDR1 MGHRA and CDR2 YSYEKL. This CDR3 reads CASSQGLGLADENEQFF. The CDR3 nucleotides read TGCGCCAGCAGCCAGGGCCTGGGACTAGCGGATGAGAATGAGCAGTTCTTC.

The table lists this clonotype with a count of one. The V and J genes are TRBV21-1 and TRBJ2-4; the D call of TRBD1 is as the table states it, not checked on the DNA. The J call is uncertain, as TRBJ2-7 better fits the DNA end. TRBV21-1 counts as a pseudogene. The CDR3 spans 16 residues. The CDR3 sequence is CASSKGRDRGFHEQYF. The CDR3 DNA is TGTGCCAGCAGCAAGGGGCGAGACAGGGGGTTCCACGAGCAGTACTTC.

This clonotype has just a few counts. The chain uses TRBV2 and TRBJ1-2, with a possible D match to TRBD1 (6 bases). Between the trimmed V and J ends, which lost 0 bases and 4 bases, there was a span of 9 bases. This CDR3 contains 14 residues. Germline CDR1 and CDR2: SNHLY and FYNNEI. The CDR3, as DNA: TGTGCCAGCAGTGAAGCTAACAGGGCCTATGGCTACACCTTC. It yields the protein CASSEANRAYGYTF.

This chain joins TRBV29-1 and TRBJ2-7, with 10 bases aligning to TRBD1. This CDR3 spans 13 amino acids. Germline CDR1 SQVTM, CDR2 ANQGSEA. V shed 6 bases, J shed 2 bases, and the junction held 4 bases outside the gene matches. CDR3 loop: CSVGTGETYEQYF. CDR3 in DNA: TGCAGCGTCGGGACAGGGGAGACCTACGAGCAGTACTTC.

This clonotype has just a few counts. This chain uses TRBV3-1 with TRBJ1-2, with 10 bases lining up with TRBD1. The CDR3 runs to 13 residues. Trimming took 6 bases from V and 6 from J; bases not matched to a gene: 4. The germline gives CDR1 LGHDT, CDR2 YNNKEL (reference sequence). The CDR3 protein is CASRDRGIDGYTF. Here the CDR3 DNA reads TGTGCCAGCAGGGACAGGGGGATTGATGGCTACACCTTC.

The rearrangement links TRBV7-6 to TRBJ2-4, with 9 bases aligning to TRBD1. CDR3 length: 17 amino acids. V shed 1 base, J shed 2 bases, and the junction held 6 bases outside the gene matches. Germline V gene sequence: CDR1 SGHVS, CDR2 FNYEAQ. CDR3 loop: CASSLGRDRVTKNIQYF. As DNA, the CDR3 is TGTGCCAGCAGCTTAGGGAGGGACAGGGTTACCAAAAACATTCAGTACTTC.

The chain couples TRBV7-2 to TRBJ2-3, with 8 bases that match TRBD2. V trimming: 5 bases; J trimming: 5 bases; junction bases outside the gene matches: 21. This CDR3 spans 19 amino acids. Germline V lookup: CDR1 SGHTA, CDR2 FQGNSA. The CDR3 DNA follows: TGTGCCAGCAGCCGCCCAAGTCTAAGCGGGGGTTCCGGGGGAGATACGCAGTATTTT. It encodes CASSRPSLSGGSGGDTQYF.

A word on this clonotype: A junction boundary mismatches the germline segment, possibly from a read error. This chain connects TRBV28 to TRBJ2-5; 9 bases match TRBD1. The DNA end is more similar to TRBJ2-7, so the J call may be wrong. Germline V lookup: CDR1 MDHEN, CDR2 SYDVKM. The CDR3 loop spans 15 amino acids. The CDR3: CASSSAGTGSFEQYF. In DNA form, the CDR3 reads TGTGCCAGCAGTTCCGCCGGGACAGGGTCCTTCGAGCAGTACTTC.

The chain uses TRBV7-9 and TRBJ2-3; no definite D call. Trimming pared 3 bases from V and 7 bases from J, leaving 14 bases between. From germline, CDR1 is SEHNR and CDR2 FQNEAQ (reference sequence). CDR3 size: 14 residues. CDR3 bases: TGTGCCAGCAGCTTGCGAACTAACGAAAATACGCAGTATTTT. Translating gives CASSLRTNENTQYF.

This clonotype showed up many times. The V call is TRBV6-2 or TRBV6-3, the J call TRBJ2-7; no firm D call. The CDR3 has 13 amino acids. Germline CDR1 MNHEY, CDR2 SVGEGT. V lost 8 bases and J 4 bases, leaving 15 bases between the germline ends. The CDR3 DNA reads TGTGCCAGCCAACGAGGAGCCTTTTACGAGCAGTACTTC. Protein: CASQRGAFYEQYF.

This chain connects TRBV12-3 or TRBV12-4 to TRBJ2-1; 10 bases are a match to TRBD2. The CDR3 is made up of 16 amino acids. With 5 bases clipped from V and 5 bases from J, the junction kept 9 bases outside the gene matches. CDR3 residues: CASSHPERGGNNEQFF. CDR3 in DNA: TGTGCCAGCAGTCACCCCGAGCGGGGGGGCAACAATGAGCAGTTCTTC.

The CDR3 DNA sequence: TGTGCCAGCACCCCCGTCAGCTACGAGCAGTACTTC. Protein: CASTPVSYEQYF. The chain couples TRBV28 to TRBJ2-7; D is ambiguous. CDR1 MDHEN and CDR2 SYDVKM come from the germline V gene. This CDR3 is 12 amino acids long. V lost 7 bases to trimming and J lost 3 bases, with 10 bases between them.

V usage is TRBV3-1 and J usage is TRBJ2-2, with D unclear. Germline loops: CDR1 LGHDT, CDR2 YNNKEL (reference sequence). This CDR3 has 18 residues. V was cut by 0 bases and J by 5 bases, with 19 bases left in between. CDR3 coding DNA: TGTGCCAGCAGCCAAGACCTGAAATCTTTCCAAGGGACCGGGGAGCTGTTTTTT. It encodes CASSQDLKSFQGTGELFF. Complete variable domain (other parts from reference TRBV3-1 and TRBJ2-2): DTAVSQTPKYLVTQMGNDKSIKCEQNLGHDTMYWYKQDSKKFLKIMFSYNNKELIINETVPNRFSPKSPDKAHLNLHINSLELGDSAVYFCASSQDLKSFQGTGELFFGEGSRLTVL.

The chain has TRBV28 and TRBJ2-5; no firm D call. The assigned J gene may be wrong: the sequence end matches TRBJ2-7 better. The CDR3 length is 14 residues. The germline V gene has CDR1 MDHEN and CDR2 SYDVKM. CDR3 amino acids: CASSLSVAGYEQYF. CDR3 DNA sequence: TGTGCCAGCAGTTTATCGGTGGCTGGATACGAGCAGTACTTC.